This T cell receptor (beta chain) was sequenced during a study of cytomegalovirus exposure and HLA in healthy donors (dated 2017 in TCRdb). Study-wide context: A later analysis indicated that the 95 to 150 validation repertoires were generated on the platform also employed for the roughly 730 repertoires of the first cohort. The study aimed to test whether signatures of past pathogen exposure could be identified by cataloging public T cell receptors. A separate validation cohort of about 110 different subjects was used in addition to the approximately 700-subject first cohort. To predict cytomegalovirus infection status, the study combined high-throughput TCR immunosequencing, statistical association of individual TCRs with disease status, and machine learning.

The donors belonged to the validation cohort of under 150 subjects, which was separate from the approximately 700-subject first cohort. Library method: the immunoSEQ multiplex PCR assay. In the paper's pipeline: A statistical classification framework was developed to diagnose cytomegalovirus status using the catalog of TCR beta chain sequences. Held by TCRdb, this immuneACCESS table contains in-frame sequences only and omits some clones. Under half of the omission traces to an unresolved V gene where checked; the cause of the rest is unknown. V, J and clone size are taken as reported in that table, and D and trimming were inferred from the DNA itself. This sample gives roughly 140,000 clones in total; around 86% of them show up just once. The ten biggest clones cover 8.7% of the sample. The germline V gene encodes CDR1 MNHEY and CDR2 SVGAGI. Including the terminal cysteine and phenylalanine, the CDR3 comprises 12 residues. The read is trimmed to its CDR3 DNA, 36 bases read in frame from base 1. V is cut back by 5 bases and J by 12 bases, with 4 bases in the junction unmatched.

Findings and caveats that apply to the study as a whole: The classifier was reported to diagnose cytomegalovirus status with high specificity and sensitivity in both the original and validation cohorts. Across donors, most TCR sequences were observed very rarely, whereas some public TCRs were present in many individuals. In the study, 150 to 200 TCR beta chains were listed as associated with cytomegalovirus. A later analysis had no HLA typing for the validation cohort, so co-occurrence there was scored across all 110 or so repertoires. A few of the identified cytomegalovirus-associated TCR beta chains were confirmed in vitro to be specific for cytomegalovirus antigens. According to the authors, the approach could potentially be generalized to other disease states and immunological phenotypes. Subsequent analysis determined that TCRs grouped into clusters in the first cohort also showed a tendency toward co-occurrence across the roughly 120 validation repertoires, and approximately 94% of cluster scores exceeded 0.

On this clone itself: What this receptor recognizes is not known. No base qualities exist here, and no much larger clone lies one base off it.

The receptor chain draws on TRBV6-5 and TRBJ2-1, with TRBD2 matching 10 junction bases. This TCR derives from a man in his late teens or twenties in good health and CMV-seropositive. The specimen was PBMCs. CDR3 loop: CASSTSGIRQFF. The nucleotides read TGTGCCAGCAGTACTAGCGGGATTCGGCAGTTCTTC.